This T cell receptor (beta chain) is from a study of blood T cells in healthy people across ages. Study findings and constraints: TCR beta diversity was tightly associated with the proportion of naive T cells. It was held that diversity estimates obtained from one million T cells represented underestimates.

The amount of total RNA extracted per sample was at least 6 micrograms. Worth noting for this clonotype: Its antigen is not identified.

With a J-beta primer mix and a sample-barcoded 5' primer, a second PCR ran about 7 to 12 cycles. TCRdb re-called the 5' RACE reads through MiXCR, storing one row per CDR3 protein. This sample carries about 640,000 distinct CDR3 sequences, 58% of them seen once, and the ten largest clones take over 30%. V was trimmed by 6 bases and J by 8 bases, leaving 10 bases between them. The CDR3 is 11 amino acids. Sequenced input: blood. This receptor was obtained from a man in his 60s in good health. The chain couples TRBV12-3 or TRBV12-4 to TRBJ2-5; D may be TRBD2 (5 bases). CDR3 DNA: TGTGCCAGCAGCCTGGACTTCACCCAGTACTTC. Protein sequence: CASSLDFTQYF.